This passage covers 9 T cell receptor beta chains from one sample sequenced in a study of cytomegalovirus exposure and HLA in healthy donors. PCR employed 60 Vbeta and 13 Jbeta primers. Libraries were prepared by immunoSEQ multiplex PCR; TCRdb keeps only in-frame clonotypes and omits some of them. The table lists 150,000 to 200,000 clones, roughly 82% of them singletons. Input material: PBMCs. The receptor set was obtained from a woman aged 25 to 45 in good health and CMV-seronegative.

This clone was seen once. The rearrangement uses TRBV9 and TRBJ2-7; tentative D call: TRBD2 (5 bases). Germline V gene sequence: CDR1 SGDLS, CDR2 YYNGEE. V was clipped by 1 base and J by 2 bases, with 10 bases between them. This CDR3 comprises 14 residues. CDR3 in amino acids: CASSVRETAYEQYF. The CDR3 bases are TGTGCCAGCAGCGTACGGGAAACTGCCTACGAGCAGTACTTC.

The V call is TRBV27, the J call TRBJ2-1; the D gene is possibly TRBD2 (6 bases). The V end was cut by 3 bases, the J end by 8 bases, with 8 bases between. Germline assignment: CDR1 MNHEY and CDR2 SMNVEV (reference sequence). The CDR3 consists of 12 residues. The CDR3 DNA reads TGTGCCAGCAGTTTCTCGGGGGATGAGCAGTTCTTC. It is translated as CASSFSGDEQFF.

The CDR3 loop reads CASNLGSMNTEAFF. The CDR3, as DNA: TGTGCCAGCAACCTGGGGAGCATGAACACTGAAGCTTTCTTT. The chain is built from TRBV9 and TRBJ1-1; no definite D call. V dropped 6 bases and J dropped 0 bases, with 12 bases sitting between them. Per germline, CDR1 SGDLS and CDR2 YYNGEE. CDR3 size: 14 residues.

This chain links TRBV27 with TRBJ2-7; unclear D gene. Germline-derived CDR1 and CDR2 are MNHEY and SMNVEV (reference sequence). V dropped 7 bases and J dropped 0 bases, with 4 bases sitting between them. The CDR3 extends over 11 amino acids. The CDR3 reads CASTLSYEQYF. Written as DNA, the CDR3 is TGTGCCAGCACCCTCTCCTACGAGCAGTACTTC.

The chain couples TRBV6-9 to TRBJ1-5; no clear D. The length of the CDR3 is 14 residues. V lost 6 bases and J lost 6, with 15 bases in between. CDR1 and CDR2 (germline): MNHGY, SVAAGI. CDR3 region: CASSPGRSGQPQHF. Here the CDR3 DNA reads TGTGCCAGCAGCCCCGGTCGCTCGGGTCAGCCCCAGCATTTT.

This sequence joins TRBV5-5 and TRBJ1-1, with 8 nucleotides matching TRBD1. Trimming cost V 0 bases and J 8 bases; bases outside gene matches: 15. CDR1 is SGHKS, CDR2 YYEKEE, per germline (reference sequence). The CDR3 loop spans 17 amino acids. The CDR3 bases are TGTGCCAGCAGCTTGGGGGACAGGTGGGGGGCTTTTGGGGAAGCTTTCTTT. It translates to CASSLGDRWGAFGEAFF.

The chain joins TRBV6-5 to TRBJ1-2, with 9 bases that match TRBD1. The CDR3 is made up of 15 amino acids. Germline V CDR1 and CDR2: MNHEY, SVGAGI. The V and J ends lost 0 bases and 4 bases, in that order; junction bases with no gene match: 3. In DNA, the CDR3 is TGTGCCAGCAGTTACTCGAGACAGGGGGGCTATGGCTACACCTTC. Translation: CASSYSRQGGYGYTF.

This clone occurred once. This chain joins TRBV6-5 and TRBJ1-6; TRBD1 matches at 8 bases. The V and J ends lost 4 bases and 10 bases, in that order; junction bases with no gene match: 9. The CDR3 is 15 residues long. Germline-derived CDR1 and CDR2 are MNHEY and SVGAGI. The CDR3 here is CASSFSQGAGSPLHF. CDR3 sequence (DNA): TGTGCCAGCAGTTTCTCCCAGGGGGCCGGATCACCCCTCCACTTT.

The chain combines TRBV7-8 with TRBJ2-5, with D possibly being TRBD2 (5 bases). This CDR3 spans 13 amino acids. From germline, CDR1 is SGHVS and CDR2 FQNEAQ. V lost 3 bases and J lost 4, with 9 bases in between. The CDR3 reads CASSFRRGETQYF. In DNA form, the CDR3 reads TGTGCCAGCAGCTTTCGACGGGGAGAGACCCAGTACTTC. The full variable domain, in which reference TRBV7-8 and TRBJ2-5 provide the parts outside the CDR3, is GAGVSQSPRYKVAKRGQDVALRCDPISGHVSLFWYQQALGQGPEFLTYFQNEAQLDKSGLPSDRFFAERPEGSVSTLKIQRTQQEDSAVYLCASSFRRGETQYFGPGTRLLVL.